Presented here are 6 T cell receptor beta chains from one specimen sequenced in a study of cytomegalovirus exposure and HLA in healthy donors. PCR employed 60 Vbeta and 13 Jbeta primers. The assay was immunoSEQ multiplex PCR, and TCRdb's table has in-frame clones only and misses some. The data contain some 110,000 clones, about 80% of them singletons. The sample taken for sequencing was PBMCs. Every receptor here comes from a man aged 30-40 years in good health and CMV-seropositive.

The V gene is TRBV30, the J gene TRBJ2-7; possibly TRBD2 for D (5 bases). Trimming pared 0 bases from V and 3 bases from J, leaving 15 bases between. From germline, CDR1 is GTSNPN and CDR2 SVGIG (reference sequence). The CDR3 totals 15 residues. The CDR3 loop is CAWSVGRTRVYEQYF. In DNA, the CDR3 is TGTGCCTGGAGTGTGGGGAGAACGAGGGTCTACGAGCAGTACTTC.

A few counts support this clone. V is TRBV5-1 and J is TRBJ2-7; 7 bases are shared with TRBD1. The V segment lost 0 bases and the J segment 6 bases; nucleotides outside the gene matches: 3. CDR1 and CDR2 (germline): SGHRS, YFSETQ. CDR3 length: 13 residues. CDR3 loop: CASSLGRGREQYF. The CDR3 coding sequence is TGCGCCAGCAGCTTGGGTAGGGGGCGCGAGCAGTACTTC. Complete variable domain (other parts from reference TRBV5-1 and TRBJ2-7): KAGVTQTPRYLIKTRGQQVTLSCSPISGHRSVSWYQQTPGQGLQFLFEYFSETQRNKGNFPGRFSGRQFSNSRSEMNVSTLELGDSALYLCASSLGRGREQYFGPGTRLTVT.

On this clone: One end of the junction fails to match germline, which may point to a read error. V and J are TRBV7-9 and TRBJ1-2; 8 bases fit TRBD1. Germline CDR1 is SEHNR and CDR2 is FQNEAQ (reference sequence). This CDR3 comprises 17 residues. CDR3 sequence reads: CSSSLVGAGQGRWGYTF. Here the CDR3 DNA reads TGTTCCAGCAGCTTAGTAGGAGCAGGACAGGGCCGTTGGGGCTACACCTTC.

The V gene is TRBV2, the J gene TRBJ2-7, with TRBD2 identical over 7 bases. With 3 bases clipped from V and 3 bases from J, the junction kept 14 bases outside the gene matches. This CDR3 has 17 amino acids. Germline values: CDR1 SNHLY, CDR2 FYNNEI. CDR3 sequence: CASSDMGVGDYVYEQYF. Written as DNA, the CDR3 is TGTGCCAGCAGTGATATGGGTGTGGGGGACTACGTCTACGAGCAGTACTTC. The variable domain in full, completed from reference TRBV2 and TRBJ2-7, reads EPEVTQTPSHQVTQMGQEVILRCVPISNHLYFYWYRQILGQKVEFLVSFYNNEISEKSEIFDDQFSVERPDGSNFTLKIRSTKLEDSAMYFCASSDMGVGDYVYEQYFGPGTRLTVT.

V usage is TRBV6-4 and J usage is TRBJ1-5, with TRBD1 matching over 9 bases. The V gene end was trimmed by 6 bases and the J gene end by 7 bases; junction bases not matched to a gene: 7. This CDR3 has 14 residues. Germline V gene lookup returns CDR1 MRHNA and CDR2 SNTAGT. The CDR3 nucleotides are TGTGCCAGCAGGGGGGACAGGGTGGGGCAGCCCCAGCATTTT. It encodes CASRGDRVGQPQHF.

For the CDR3, the DNA is TGTGCCAGCAGCTTGTACGGGTCCCACCAAGAGACCCAGTACTTC. It encodes CASSLYGSHQETQYF. The chain links TRBV5-6 to TRBJ2-5; no reliable D call. Germline-derived CDR1 and CDR2 are SGHDT and YYEEEE. V was cut by 1 base and J by 0 bases, with 10 bases left in between. The CDR3 covers 15 residues.